This T cell receptor (beta chain) is from a study of OX40 agonist ivuxolimab in advanced cancers. Study-wide context: Ivuxolimab was a fully human IgG2 agonistic monoclonal antibody targeting the costimulatory receptor OX40 (CD134). Intravenous ivuxolimab was administered to patients every 2 weeks at six dose levels: 0.01, 0.1, 0.3, 1.5, 3 and 10 mg/kg. Of the roughly 50 dose-escalation patients, hepatocellular carcinoma was present in approximately 20, melanoma in around 15, renal cell carcinoma in 9 and head and neck cancer in 9. A male proportion of nearly 85% and a mean age of roughly 58 years, ranging from about 23 to 90, were recorded for the dose-escalation cohort. Prior anti-PD-1, anti-PD-L1 or anti-CTLA-4 therapy was permitted, and checkpoint inhibitors had been received by around 39% of dose-escalation patients. Partial responses occurred in three dose-escalation patients: two with cutaneous melanoma and one with hepatocellular carcinoma. The purpose of peripheral TCRbeta sequencing was to test whether ivuxolimab changed TCR sequence diversity and led to clonal T-cell expansion. The paper describes the monotherapy dose-escalation part (N = 52 patients) of the phase I trial of ivuxolimab. Findings and caveats that apply to the study as a whole: Partial responders in the 0.1-3.0 mg/kg groups had among the lowest normalized peripheral clonal expansion, especially among CD8+ T cells. Antigen specificity was not determined for the clonally expanded peripheral T cells. On average, CD8+ T cells showed more expanded clones than CD4+ T cells after ivuxolimab. Clonal expansion of both CD4+ and CD8+ blood T cells was observed from baseline to week 6 at doses 0.1 to 3.0 mg/kg. Low levels of normalized T-cell clonal expansion were also seen in some patients who did not respond.

Points on this clone: The clone's antigen remains unknown. The record has no base qualities; no much larger clone is one base away.

To sequence the TCRbeta CDR3 region, genomic DNA was isolated from the sorted cells. The immunoSEQ Assay was used to sequence the TCRbeta CDR3 regions. The table was pulled from immuneACCESS by TCRdb, which kept in-frame rearrangements only. Such tables lose some clones; where checked, under half of the loss comes from unresolved V genes, and the rest has no known cause. The sample table records tens of thousands of clones; around 87% of these occur just once. About 2.6% of the sample lies in the top ten. The trial excluded patients who had a history of autoimmune disease or who were on systemic immunosuppression. Peripheral blood for TCR sequencing was drawn from every dose cohort at baseline, at cycle 4 day 1 and at cycle 7 day 1. Samples came from an open-label, multicenter, first-in-human phase I dose-escalation trial of ivuxolimab. Adults with locally advanced or metastatic melanoma, renal cell, hepatocellular, or head and neck squamous cell carcinoma were enrolled in the trial. Before TCR sequencing, CD4+ and CD8+ T cells were separately sorted from peripheral blood.

Spanning cysteine to phenylalanine, the CDR3 consists of 15 amino acids. Left in the record is the CDR3 DNA by itself, 45 bases read in frame from the first base. CDR1 MNHEY and CDR2 SVGAGI are derived from the germline V gene. Here V drops 5 bases and J drops 1 base, and the junction holds 3 bases not matched to any gene. The clonotype originates from an adult with an advanced solid tumor such as melanoma, head and neck, liver or kidney cancer. This sample comprised CD4+ or CD8+ T cells sorted from blood, obtained in a trial of the OX40 agonist ivuxolimab. The V and J segments used are TRBV6-5 and TRBJ1-5, with 9 bases matching TRBD1. Read as DNA, the sequence is TGTGCCAGCAGTGGGGACAGGGCGAGCAATCAGCCCCAGCATTTT. This sequence encodes CASSGDRASNQPQHF.